This T cell receptor (beta chain) was captured by sequencing in a study of a mutant IDH1 vaccine in newly diagnosed glioma. For the study at large: Averaging roughly 40 years of age, treated patients were approximately 60% male and 37.5% female. Before enrollment, the patients had been treated with radiotherapy alone, temozolomide alone, or both together. Most of them had received both.

The trim removed 4 bases at V and 10 bases at J, leaving 6 bases unmatched. The CDR3 loop spans 13 amino acids. CDR1 and CDR2 from the germline V gene are KGHSH and LQKENI. A note on this clone: Its target is not known.

Findings and limits, study-wide: Changes in top peripheral clonotypes did not appear linked to pseudoprogression.

TCRdb's table, derived via immunoSEQ multiplex PCR, lists solely in-frame clones and lacks some. The sample carries roughly 71,000 clones, 80% to 90% recorded once. Indicated time point: baseline, week 1 (first vaccination visit). Regarding treatment: pre-vaccination baseline after standard-of-care therapy. The astrocytomas were IDH1-mutant, ATRX-negative, and WHO grade 3 or 4. The source material was PBMCs, sampled from a glioma patient treated with radiotherapy, temozolomide or both. This clonotype was sampled from a man under 40 with glioma. This chain joins TRBV18 and TRBJ1-1; 10 bases align to TRBD1. The DNA for the CDR3 is TGTGCCAGCTCACGGACAGGGGGTAGAGGAGCTTTCTTT. Its translation is CASSRTGGRGAFF. The full variable domain, in which reference TRBV18 and TRBJ1-1 provide the parts outside the CDR3, is NAGVMQNPRHLVRRRGQEARLRCSPMKGHSHVYWYRQLPEEGLKFMVYLQKENIIDESGMPKERFSAEFPKEGPSILRIQQVVRGDSAAYFCASSRTGGRGAFFGQGTRLTVV.